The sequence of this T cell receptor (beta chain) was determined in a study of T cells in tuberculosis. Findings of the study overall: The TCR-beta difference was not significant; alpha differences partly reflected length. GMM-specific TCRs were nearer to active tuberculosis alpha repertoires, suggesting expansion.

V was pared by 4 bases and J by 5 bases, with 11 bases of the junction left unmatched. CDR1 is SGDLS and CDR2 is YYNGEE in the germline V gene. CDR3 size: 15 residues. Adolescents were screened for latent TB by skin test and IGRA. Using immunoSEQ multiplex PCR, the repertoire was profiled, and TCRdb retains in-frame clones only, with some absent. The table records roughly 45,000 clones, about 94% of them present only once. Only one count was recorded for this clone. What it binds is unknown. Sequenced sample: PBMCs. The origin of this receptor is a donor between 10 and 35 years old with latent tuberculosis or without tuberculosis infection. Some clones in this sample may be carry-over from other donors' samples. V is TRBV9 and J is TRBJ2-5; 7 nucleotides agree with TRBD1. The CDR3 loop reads CASSITGTQGETQYF. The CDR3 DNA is TGTGCCAGCAGCATCACCGGGACACAGGGGGAGACCCAGTACTTC.